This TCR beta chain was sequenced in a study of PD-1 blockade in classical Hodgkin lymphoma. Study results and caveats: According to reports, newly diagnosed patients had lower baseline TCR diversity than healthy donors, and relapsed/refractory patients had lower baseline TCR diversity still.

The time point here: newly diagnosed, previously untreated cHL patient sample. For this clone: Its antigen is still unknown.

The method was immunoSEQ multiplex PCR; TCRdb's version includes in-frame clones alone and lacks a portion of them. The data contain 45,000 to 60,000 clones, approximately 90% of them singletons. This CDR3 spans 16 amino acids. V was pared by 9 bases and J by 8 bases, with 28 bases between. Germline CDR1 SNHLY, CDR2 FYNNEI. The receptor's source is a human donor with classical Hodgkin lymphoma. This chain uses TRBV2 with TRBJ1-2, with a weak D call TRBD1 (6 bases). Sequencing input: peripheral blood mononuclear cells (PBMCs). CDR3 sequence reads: CARVKTTGRVSGGYTF. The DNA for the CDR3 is TGTGCCAGAGTAAAAACAACAGGGCGGGTATCAGGCGGCTACACCTTC.